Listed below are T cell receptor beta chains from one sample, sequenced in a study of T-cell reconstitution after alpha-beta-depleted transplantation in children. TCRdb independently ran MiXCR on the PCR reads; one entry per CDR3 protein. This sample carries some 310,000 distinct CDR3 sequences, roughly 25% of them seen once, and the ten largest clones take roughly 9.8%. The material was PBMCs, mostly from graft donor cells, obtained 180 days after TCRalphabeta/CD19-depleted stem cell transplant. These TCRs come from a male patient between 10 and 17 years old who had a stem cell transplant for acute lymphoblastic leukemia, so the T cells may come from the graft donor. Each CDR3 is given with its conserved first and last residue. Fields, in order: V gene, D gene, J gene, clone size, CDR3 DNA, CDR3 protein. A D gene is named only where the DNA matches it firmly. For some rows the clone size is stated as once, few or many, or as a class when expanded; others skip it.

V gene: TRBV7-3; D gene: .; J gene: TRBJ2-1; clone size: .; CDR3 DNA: TGTGCCAGCAATATGGGCGCTAGCTCCTACAATGAGCAGTTCTTC; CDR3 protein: CASNMGASSYNEQFF
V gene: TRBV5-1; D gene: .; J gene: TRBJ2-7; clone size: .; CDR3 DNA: TGCGCCAGCAGCTTGGTTCCGGATCTTTCCTACGAGCAGTACTTC; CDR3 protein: CASSLVPDLSYEQYF
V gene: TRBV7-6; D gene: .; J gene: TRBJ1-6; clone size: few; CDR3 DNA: TGTGCCAGCAGCTTAGGGCCGGCGGGGGCCGGGGGTTCACCCCTCCACTTT; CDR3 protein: CASSLGPAGAGGSPLHF
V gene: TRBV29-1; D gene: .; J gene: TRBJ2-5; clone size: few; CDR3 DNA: TGCAGCGTTGAGTTCTGGAGCGAGGAGACCCAGTACTTC; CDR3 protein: CSVEFWSEETQYF
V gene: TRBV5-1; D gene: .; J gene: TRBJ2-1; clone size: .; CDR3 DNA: TGCGCCAGCAGCTTGTTGGGGCACAATGAGCAGTTCTTC; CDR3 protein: CASSLLGHNEQFF
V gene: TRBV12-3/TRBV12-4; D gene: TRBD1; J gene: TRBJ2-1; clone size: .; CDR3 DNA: TGTGCCAGCGGGGCCGGGACAGGGTCCTACAATGAGCAGTTCTTC; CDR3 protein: CASGAGTGSYNEQFF
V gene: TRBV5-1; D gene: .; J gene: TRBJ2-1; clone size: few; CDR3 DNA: TGCGCCAGCAGCTTGGACCTGAGCTCCTACAATGAGCAGTTCTTC; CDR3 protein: CASSLDLSSYNEQFF
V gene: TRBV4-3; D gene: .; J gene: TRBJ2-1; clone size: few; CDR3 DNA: TGCGCCAGCACCACCCGAACGGGGAATGAGCAGTTCTTC; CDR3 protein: CASTTRTGNEQFF
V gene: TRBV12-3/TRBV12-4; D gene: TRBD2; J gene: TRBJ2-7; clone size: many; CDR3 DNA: TGTGCCAGCAGTTTAAGCTGGGGACTAGCGGGTCGCTCCTACGAGCAGTACTTC; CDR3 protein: CASSLSWGLAGRSYEQYF
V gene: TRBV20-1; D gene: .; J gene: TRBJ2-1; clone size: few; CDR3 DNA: TGCAGTGCCAGGACGTACAATGAGCAGTTCTTC; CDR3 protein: CSARTYNEQFF
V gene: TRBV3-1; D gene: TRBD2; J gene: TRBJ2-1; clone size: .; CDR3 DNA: TGTGCCAGCAGCCGCCCCATGCTAGCGGGACTGGGTGAGCAGTTCTTC; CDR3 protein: CASSRPMLAGLGEQFF
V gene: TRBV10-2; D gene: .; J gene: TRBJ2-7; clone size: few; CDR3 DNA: TGCGCCAGCAGTGGTTGGGGGATATACGAGCAGTACTTC; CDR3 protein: CASSGWGIYEQYF
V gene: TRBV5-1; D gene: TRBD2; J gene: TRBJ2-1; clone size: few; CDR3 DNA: TGCGCCAGCAGCTTGCAGGGACTAGCGGGCCGCAATGAGCAGTTCTTC; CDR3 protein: CASSLQGLAGRNEQFF
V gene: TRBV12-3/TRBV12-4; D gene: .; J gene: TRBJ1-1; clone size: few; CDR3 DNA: TGTGCCAGCAGCCCTAGGTACACTGAAGCTTTCTTT; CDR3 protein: CASSPRYTEAFF
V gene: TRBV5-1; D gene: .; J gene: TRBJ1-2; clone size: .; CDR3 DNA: TGCGCCAGCAGCTACCCGGGGGGATATGGCTACACCTTC; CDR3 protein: CASSYPGGYGYTF
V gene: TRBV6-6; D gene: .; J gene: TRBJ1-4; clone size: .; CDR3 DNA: TGTGCCAGCAGTTACTCGTTAGATGAAAAACTGTTTTTT; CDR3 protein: CASSYSLDEKLFF
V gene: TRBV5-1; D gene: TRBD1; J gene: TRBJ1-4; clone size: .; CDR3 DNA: TGCGCCAGCAGGTACCGGACAGGGAATGAAAAACTGTTTTTT; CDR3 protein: CASRYRTGNEKLFF
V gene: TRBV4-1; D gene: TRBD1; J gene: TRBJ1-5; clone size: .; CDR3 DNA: TGCGCCAGCAGCCAAAGGGGTAGGGACAGTCTTTATCAGCCCCAGCATTTT; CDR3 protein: CASSQRGRDSLYQPQHF
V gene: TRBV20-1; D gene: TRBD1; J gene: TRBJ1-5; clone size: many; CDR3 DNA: TGCAGTGCTCGGGACAGTTATAGCAATCAGCCCCAGCATTTT; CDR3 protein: CSARDSYSNQPQHF
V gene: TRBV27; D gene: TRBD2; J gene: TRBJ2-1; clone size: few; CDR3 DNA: TGTGCCAGCAGGATAGCGGGAAACGGGAACAATGAGCAGTTCTTC; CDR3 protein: CASRIAGNGNNEQFF
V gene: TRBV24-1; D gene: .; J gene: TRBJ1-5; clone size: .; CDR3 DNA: TGTGCCACCATGGGCAGCCACAATCAGCCCCAGCATTTT; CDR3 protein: CATMGSHNQPQHF
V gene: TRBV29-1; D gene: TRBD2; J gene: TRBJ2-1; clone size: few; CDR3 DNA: TGCAGCGTGGGCTTTCAACTAGCGCGAGACAATGAGCAGTTCTTC; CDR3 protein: CSVGFQLARDNEQFF
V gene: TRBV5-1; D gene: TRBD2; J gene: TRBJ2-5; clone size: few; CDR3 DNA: TGCGCCAGCAGCTCGGGGGTAGCGGGCCTCCAAGAGACCCAGTACTTC; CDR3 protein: CASSSGVAGLQETQYF
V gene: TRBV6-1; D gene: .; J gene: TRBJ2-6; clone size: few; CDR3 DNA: TGTGCCAGCAGTGAACGGGCAGGATCCGCTGGGGCCAACGTCCTGACTTTC; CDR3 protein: CASSERAGSAGANVLTF
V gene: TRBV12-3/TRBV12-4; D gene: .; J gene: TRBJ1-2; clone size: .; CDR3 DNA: TGTGCCAGCAGTCCGGGACGCCGTCTCCATGGCTACACCTTC; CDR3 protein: CASSPGRRLHGYTF
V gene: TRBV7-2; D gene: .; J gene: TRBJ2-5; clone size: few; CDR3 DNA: TGTGCCAGCAGCCCGGACTGGATGATGGCGGAGACCCAGTACTTC; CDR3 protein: CASSPDWMMAETQYF
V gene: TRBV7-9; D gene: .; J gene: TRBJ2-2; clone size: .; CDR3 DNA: TGTGCCAGCATTCCCTTCAGGGGCGGGGAGCTGTTTTTT; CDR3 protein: CASIPFRGGELFF
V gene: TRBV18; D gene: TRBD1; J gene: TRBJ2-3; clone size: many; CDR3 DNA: TGTGCCAGCTCACCTGGACAGGGAACCACAGATACGCAGTATTTT; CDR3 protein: CASSPGQGTTDTQYF
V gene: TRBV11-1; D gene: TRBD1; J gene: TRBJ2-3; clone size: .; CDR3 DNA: TGTGCCAGCAGCCACGGAAGTTTCAGGGACAGGGGCACGGATACGCAGTATTTT; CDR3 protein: CASSHGSFRDRGTDTQYF
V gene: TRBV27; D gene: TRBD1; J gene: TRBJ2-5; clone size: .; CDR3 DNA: TGTGCCTGCAGTTTCCTCGGGACAGCTCAAGCGGAGACCCAGTACTTC; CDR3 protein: CACSFLGTAQAETQYF
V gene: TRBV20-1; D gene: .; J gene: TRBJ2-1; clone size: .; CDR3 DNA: TGCAGTGCTAGCGAGGGATCCGAGCAGTTCTTC; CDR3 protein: CSASEGSEQFF
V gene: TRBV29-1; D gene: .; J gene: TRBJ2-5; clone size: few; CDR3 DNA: TGCAGCGTTGAAGATTCCCCAGAGACCCAGTACTTC; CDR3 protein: CSVEDSPETQYF
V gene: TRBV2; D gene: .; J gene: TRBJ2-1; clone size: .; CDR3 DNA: TGTGCCAGCAGAGACCGGGACAGCGGGCCCAATGAGCAGTTCTTC; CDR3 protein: CASRDRDSGPNEQFF
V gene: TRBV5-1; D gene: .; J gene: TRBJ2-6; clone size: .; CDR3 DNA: TGCGCCAGCAGTCCAGGCGCCTCTGGGGCCAACGTCCTGACTTTC; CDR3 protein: CASSPGASGANVLTF
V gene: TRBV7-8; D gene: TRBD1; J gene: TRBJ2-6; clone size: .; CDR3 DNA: TGTGCCAGCAGCCTCTATCAGGGGGCGATTGGGGCCAACGTCCTGACTTTC; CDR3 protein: CASSLYQGAIGANVLTF
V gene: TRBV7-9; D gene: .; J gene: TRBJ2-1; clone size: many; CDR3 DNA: TGTGCCAGCAGCTTCGGGGCGGGGAATGAGCAGTTCTTC; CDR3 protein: CASSFGAGNEQFF